This T cell receptor (beta chain) stems from a study of tumor and adjacent non-tumor tissue in lung cancer (dated by TCRdb to the late 2010s). With respect to the entire study: Of the cohort, eleven to twelve patients had adenocarcinoma, 2 had squamous cell carcinoma and 1 had small cell lung cancer. A total of roughly 130,000,000 productive TCRbeta reads were generated by sequencing, corresponding to an average of approximately 4 million reads per sample. The study compared bulk TCRbeta repertoires between lung tumor tissue and matched distant non-tumor lung tissue from approximately 14 lung cancer patients. TCRbeta CDR3 sequencing was performed on about 29 paired specimens, with one tumor sample and one normal lung sample collected per patient. Among the approximately 15 patients, ages ranged from about 31 to 80 years, around ten were men and 5 were women, and disease was TNM stage I to III.

What the research found in general, with its limitations: Only about 15 patients were in the cohort, and the authors stated that larger samples and more detailed clinical data are needed. Because peripheral blood was not sequenced, the blood TCRbeta repertoires of the lung cancer patients in the study went unexamined. TCR diversity was significantly higher in younger patients, and greater tumor TCR diversity was associated with shorter overall survival and shorter disease-free survival. Neither the sequencing platform nor unique molecular identifiers are mentioned in the methods. TCR diversity (inverse Simpson) was significantly higher in tumor than in normal lung tissue (roughly 430 vs 170, P = 0.0075, Mann-Whitney U test). In normal lung, the top 100 clones accounted for a significantly larger cumulative share of the repertoire than in tumor tissue.

At least ten counts were recorded for this clonotype. No antigen is known for it. Base qualities are missing; no much larger clone stands one base away. RNA was isolated from bulk unsorted tissue, and RNA quality was assessed with a NanoDrop ND-1000 and an Agilent 2100. The donors were newly diagnosed lung cancer patients admitted for thoracic surgery in China from August to November 2014 who had not received prior chemotherapy. Patients with previous radiotherapy or chemotherapy, or with another concurrent cancer, were excluded from the study. Surgical tissue pieces of 1-2 cm3 were preserved in RNAlater solution and were kept at -80 degrees C until use. Libraries were prepared through multiplex PCR. The sequencer listed for this sample is Illumina HiSeq 2500. TCRbeta libraries were constructed through three rounds of nested PCR with primers (Table S4) according to protocols adapted from ARM-PCR. Before sequencing, PCR products of 200-500 bp were excised from the gel and purified with the QIAquick gel extraction kit. The original pipeline was this. Reads were cleaned using Trimmomatic, were merged into complete CDR3 sequences using FLASH, and were assigned to V(D)J germline segments using MiTCR. Clonal diversity was computed as the inverse Simpson's index with VDJtools. In-frame sequences without a premature stop codon were defined as productive reads. The public reads were quality trimmed at Q25 with fastp and then assembled into clones with MiXCR by TCRdb, keeping productive beta chains. Each entry is one CDR3 protein sequence, shown with its most common DNA and genes. The V and J calls, along with clone size, are taken from TCRdb and not from the paper's own processing. This sample is represented by more than 85,000 distinct CDR3 sequences; 61% of them were singletons. About 15% of the sample is held by the ten biggest clonotypes.

The sample comprised lung tumor tissue. The TCR comes from a man aged 65 to 85 with non-small cell lung cancer.

CDR3 region: CATNRGLGTEAFF. The DNA sequence is TGTGCCACGAACAGGGGGCTGGGCACTGAAGCTTTCTTT. The rearrangement combines TRBV6-2 or TRBV6-3 with TRBJ1-1; 9 bases in the junction line up with TRBD1. Sequences MNHEY (CDR1) and SVGEGT (CDR2) are obtained from the germline V gene. V is pruned by 10 bases and J by 4 bases, leaving 7 bases of the junction without a gene match. The CDR3 holds 13 amino acids from the cysteine to the phenylalanine. This entry keeps only the CDR3 DNA: 39 bases, framed from base 1.